This paragraph reports one T cell receptor (beta chain). Its target is not known. The entry originates in a study of TIL therapy for anti-PD-1-resistant metastatic lung cancer. Study details: Median tumor PD-L1 proportion score was approximately 6.3%. Half of patients were current or former smokers. Study-wide results and limits: Patients were highly selected, enriched for treatment-naive, never-smoker and oncogene-addicted cases.

Time point described: pre-treatment sample, taken before nivolumab and TIL therapy. This was the immunoSEQ v3 assay. Survey-level samples got 1.5 million to 2 million read pairs; deep-level samples got roughly 4.5-6 million. Sequenced by immunoSEQ multiplex PCR; TCRdb stores in-frame clones only, minus some. The data contain 50,000 to 70,000 clones, around 69% of them seen just once; the ten biggest clones take up about 6.8%. Germline CDR1 reads SGDLS; CDR2 reads YYNGEE. This CDR3 is 15 amino acids long. The ends were cut back, 6 bases at V and 3 bases at J, with 15 bases in the middle. The V and J genes are TRBV9 and TRBJ2-2; tentatively, D is TRBD1 or TRBD2 (5 bases each). This receptor was obtained from a person between 30 and 79 years old with non-small cell lung cancer. Sequencing was performed on blood, taken at baseline. CDR3 amino acids: CASTPRDQHTGELFF. Here the CDR3 DNA reads TGTGCCAGCACCCCAAGGGACCAACACACCGGGGAGCTGTTTTTT. The variable domain in full, with the rest retrieved from reference TRBV9 and TRBJ2-2, is DSGVTQTPKHLITATGQRVTLRCSPRSGDLSVYWYQQSLDQGLQFLIQYYNGEERAKGNILERFSAQQFPDLHSELNLSSLELGDSALYFCASTPRDQHTGELFFGEGSRLTVL.